This paragraph reports one TCR beta chain. Its cognate antigen is unknown. The sample is drawn from a study of blood T cells in healthy people across ages. Sample-barcoded 5' priming and a J-beta primer mix drove a second PCR of 7 to 11 cycles. A template-switch adaptor containing 12 random nucleotides labeled each cDNA molecule. MiXCR was run by TCRdb on the 5' RACE reads, yielding one entry per CDR3 protein. The table includes fewer than 2,000,000 distinct CDR3 sequences, 35% to 50% detected once. The CDR3 is 12 amino acids. CDR1 SGHTA and CDR2 FQGTGA come from the germline V gene. V gave up 4 bases and J gave up 7 bases; unmatched junction bases: 1. General study findings and limits: Per million T cells, TCR beta diversity dropped about linearly as age rose.

The TCR comes from a human donor in good health. Sequencing used blood. The chain links TRBV7-3 to TRBJ1-1; 9 nucleotides line up with TRBD1. The CDR3 coding sequence is TGTGCCAGCAGCTCGACAGGGGGTGAAGCTTTCTTT. Amino acids: CASSSTGGEAFF.